Below, 27 T cell receptor beta chains from the same sample are listed, as sequenced in a study of blood T cell dynamics during melanoma immunotherapy. Time point: week 3, after first cycle of checkpoint inhibitor. Generated by immunoSEQ multiplex PCR, the TCRdb table keeps only in-frame clones and is missing some. This sample has about 10,000 clones, with about 80% found just once. The sequencing here drew on blood, taken from a patient treated with checkpoint blockade. The source is a human donor with melanoma.

The V and J genes are TRBV25-1 and TRBJ1-2, with D perhaps matching TRBD1 (6 bases). The length of the CDR3 is 13 residues. V was pared by 5 bases and J by 6 bases, with 13 bases between. The germline V gene has CDR1 MGHDK and CDR2 SYGVNS. The CDR3 loop reads CASSFQGRDGYTF. CDR3 DNA sequence: TGTGCCAGCAGTTTCCAGGGGAGGGATGGCTACACCTTC.

The J gene is TRBJ1-1, the V gene TRBV7-9, with D uncertain. Germline loops: CDR1 SEHNR, CDR2 FQNEAQ (reference sequence). Deletions cut 1 base from V and 1 base from J, with 10 bases between. The CDR3 sequence is 15 residues long. The CDR3, as DNA: TGTGCCAGCAGCTTAGATCACAACCCGAACACTGAAGCTTTCTTT. Translated: CASSLDHNPNTEAFF.

This chain uses TRBV5-1 with TRBJ2-4; TRBD2 agrees at 7 bases. The ends lost 0 bases at V and 0 bases at J; junction bases unmatched: 12. This CDR3 spans 19 amino acids. Germline CDR1 and CDR2: SGHRS and YFSETQ. The DNA for the CDR3 is TGCGCCAGCAGCTTGGGGGGAGGGGACCCCTCCCTAGCCAAAAACATTCAGTACTTC. Translated: CASSLGGGDPSLAKNIQYF.

The chain recombines TRBV5-8 with TRBJ1-2; TRBD1 might be the D (6 bases). The CDR3 extends over 14 amino acids. V lost 4 bases and J lost 4, with 14 bases in between. The V gene's germline CDR1 is SGHTS and CDR2 YDEGEE. This chain's CDR3 is CASSISGVGYGYTF. The CDR3 DNA reads as TGTGCCAGCAGCATCTCAGGGGTGGGCTATGGCTACACCTTC.

The genes are TRBV6-6 and TRBJ1-1; D may be TRBD1 (6 bases). The CDR3 totals 14 residues. The V gene's germline CDR1 is MNHNY and CDR2 SVGAGI (reference sequence). V lost 6 bases, J lost 8 bases, and 19 bases lay in between. This chain's CDR3 is CASSPQGGTSEAFF. The CDR3 bases are TGTGCCAGCAGCCCGCAAGGGGGTACTTCCGAAGCTTTCTTT.

This clone was detected a few times. The identical CDR3 is also encoded by other nucleotide sequences in the sample. This sequence joins TRBV19 and TRBJ1-1; D is possibly TRBD1 (5 bases). CDR1 is LNHDA, CDR2 SQIVND, per germline (reference sequence). The CDR3 consists of 13 residues. Trimming took off 10 bases at V and 6 bases at J, with 18 bases between the two ends. CDR3 in amino acids: CATSRGGKPEAFF. The CDR3 DNA follows: TGTGCCACCTCCCGGGGGGGTAAACCTGAAGCTTTCTTT.

V is TRBV10-2 and J is TRBJ2-7; 9 positions agree with TRBD1. Germline CDR1 WSHSY, CDR2 SAAADI. The CDR3 sequence is 18 residues long. The trim removed 6 bases at V and 0 bases at J, leaving 15 bases unmatched. CDR3 DNA sequence: TGCGCCAGCAGCCCCGGGACAGGGAGAGGGGGTTACTCCTACGAGCAGTACTTC. The encoded protein is CASSPGTGRGGYSYEQYF.

This chain connects TRBV6-6 to TRBJ2-2; possible D gene TRBD2, 6 bases. V was clipped by 8 bases and J by 1 base, with 11 bases between them. The CDR3 consists of 14 residues. Germline values: CDR1 MNHNY, CDR2 SVGAGI (reference sequence). The CDR3: CASLGTLNTGELFF. The CDR3 nucleotides are TGTGCCAGCCTAGGGACTTTGAACACCGGGGAGCTGTTTTTT.

V is TRBV5-5 and J is TRBJ2-7, with TRBD1 identical over 10 bases. The V gene's germline CDR1 is SGHKS and CDR2 YYEKEE (reference sequence). V dropped 0 bases and J dropped 3; count of bases not matched to a gene: 9. CDR3 length: 17 residues. As DNA, the CDR3 is TGTGCCAGCAGCTTGGACGCCGGGACAGGGGACTACTACGAGCAGTACTTC. It translates to CASSLDAGTGDYYEQYF.

DNA for the CDR3: TGTGCCAGCAGCTTAGGGACAGGGTTTGGGGATTCACCCCTCCACTTT. It is translated as CASSLGTGFGDSPLHF. This chain links TRBV7-2 with TRBJ1-6; 8 bases fit TRBD1. Germline CDR1 is SGHTA and CDR2 is FQGNSA. The CDR3 runs to 16 residues. V was pared by 1 base and J by 8 bases, with 7 bases of the junction left unmatched. Filled out from reference TRBV7-2 and TRBJ1-6, the complete variable domain reads GAGVSQSPSNKVTEKGKDVELRCDPISGHTALYWYRQSLGQGLEFLIYFQGNSAPDKSGLPSDRFSAERTGGSVSTLTIQRTQQEDSAVYLCASSLGTGFGDSPLHFGNGTRLTVT.

V is TRBV29-1 and J is TRBJ2-3, with D possibly called TRBD1 or TRBD2 (5 bases each). CDR3 length: 14 residues. V was trimmed by 5 bases and J by 5 bases, leaving 17 bases between them. The germline CDR1 and CDR2 sequences are SQVTM and ANQGSEA. CDR3 residues: CSVKVDRGKDTQYF. As DNA, the CDR3 is TGCAGCGTTAAAGTTGATCGGGGCAAAGATACGCAGTATTTT.

The chain joins TRBV5-4 to TRBJ2-1; 10 nucleotides align to TRBD2. Germline lookup yields CDR1 SGHNT and CDR2 YYREEE (reference sequence). The CDR3 consists of 18 residues. The ends lost 0 bases at V and 0 bases at J; junction bases unmatched: 6. Here the CDR3 reads CASSLGGSGGSSYNEQFF. For the CDR3, the DNA is TGTGCCAGCAGCTTGGGTGGTAGCGGGGGGTCCTCCTACAATGAGCAGTTCTTC.

This chain links TRBV15 with TRBJ1-2; D is uncertain. Between the trimmed V and J ends, which lost 0 bases and 1 base, there was a span of 9 bases. CDR1 and CDR2 from the germline V gene are LNHNV and YYDKDF (reference sequence). CDR3 length: 15 amino acids. The CDR3 bases are TGTGCCACCAGCAGAGAACGGGGATTTAACTATGGCTACACCTTC. Its translation: CATSRERGFNYGYTF.

The genes are TRBV11-2 and TRBJ1-4; D is ambiguous. The V and J ends lost 5 bases and 8 bases respectively, with 9 bases between them. Germline assignment: CDR1 SGHAT and CDR2 FQNNGV. The CDR3 spans 12 residues. The CDR3 loop reads CASSPGLEKLFF. CDR3 DNA: TGTGCCAGCAGCCCAGGACTAGAAAAACTGTTTTTT.

This chain links TRBV4-2 with TRBJ2-4; D is perhaps TRBD2 (6 bases). This CDR3 region has 17 residues. Trimming left V 3 bases short and J 2 bases short, with 17 bases between. Germline assignment: CDR1 LGHNA and CDR2 YNFKEQ. CDR3 residues: CASSQGGSEGPKNIQYF. CDR3 in DNA: TGTGCCAGCAGCCAGGGAGGTAGCGAGGGTCCCAAAAACATTCAGTACTTC.

In this sample, this clone turned up once. V usage is TRBV21-1 and J usage is TRBJ2-3; TRBD2, the table's D call, was not compared with the DNA. TRBV21-1 is described as a pseudogene. This CDR3 contains 16 residues. As DNA, the CDR3 is TGTGCCAGCAACCGGACTAGCGGGCTCTTTCACTATACGCAGTATTTT. This sequence encodes CASNRTSGLFHYTQYF.

The chain recombines TRBV2 with TRBJ1-4, with 9 positions matching TRBD1. The CDR3 extends over 15 amino acids. In germline, CDR1 is SNHLY, CDR2 FYNNEI. The J segment lost 5 bases and the V segment lost 6 bases, leaving 7 bases of the junction unmatched. CDR3 DNA: TGTGCCAGCAGGAGAGTCGGGACAGGGAATGAAAAACTGTTTTTT. This encodes CASRRVGTGNEKLFF. The variable domain in full, with the rest retrieved from reference TRBV2 and TRBJ1-4, is EPEVTQTPSHQVTQMGQEVILRCVPISNHLYFYWYRQILGQKVEFLVSFYNNEISEKSEIFDDQFSVERPDGSNFTLKIRSTKLEDSAMYFCASRRVGTGNEKLFFGSGTQLSVL.

This chain links TRBV19 with TRBJ1-2; TRBD1 is a possible D gene (5 bases). The germline CDR1 and CDR2 sequences are LNHDA and SQIVND (reference sequence). CDR3 length equals 14 residues. V lost 6 bases to trimming and J lost 3 bases, with 14 bases between them. The DNA for the CDR3 is TGTGCCAGTAGGACGGACGGAGGGGACTATGGCTACACCTTC. Its protein product is CASRTDGGDYGYTF.

This chain uses TRBV2 with TRBJ2-7; TRBD1 agrees at 8 bases. This CDR3 has 14 amino acids. The V and J ends lost 5 bases and 1 base, in that order; junction bases with no gene match: 4. The V gene's germline CDR1 is SNHLY and CDR2 FYNNEI. The CDR3 is CASSPRTGSYEQYV. The CDR3 nucleotides read TGTGCCAGCAGTCCCCGGACAGGGTCCTACGAGCAGTACGTC.

This chain connects TRBV5-4 to TRBJ2-1, with a tentative D call TRBD2 (6 bases). V was trimmed by 2 bases and J by 4 bases, leaving 13 bases between them. Germline CDR1 and CDR2: SGHNT and YYREEE (reference sequence). The CDR3 extends over 15 amino acids. The CDR3 DNA reads TGTGCCAGCAGCTTAAATTCAGCGGGTTACAATGAGCAGTTCTTC. This encodes CASSLNSAGYNEQFF.

The chain is built from TRBV4-2 and TRBJ2-1; 9 bases agree with TRBD2. This CDR3 spans 15 amino acids. Losses at the gene ends were 5 bases for V and 3 bases for J; bases not matched to a gene: 5. The germline V gene has CDR1 LGHNA and CDR2 YNFKEQ. This CDR3 is CASSIGGGVYNEQFF. The CDR3 nucleotides are TGTGCCAGCAGCATTGGCGGGGGGGTCTACAATGAGCAGTTCTTC.

The chain combines TRBV30 with TRBJ2-4, with D unresolved. CDR1 is GTSNPN, CDR2 SVGIG, per germline (reference sequence). Trimming stripped 0 bases from V and 4 bases from J, with 10 bases between. This CDR3 comprises 14 residues. The CDR3 region is CAWSVGTNKNIQYF. CDR3 bases: TGTGCCTGGAGTGTAGGAACTAATAAAAACATTCAGTACTTC.

This sequence joins TRBV28 and TRBJ1-1, with 9 bases that match TRBD1. Germline CDR1 reads MDHEN; CDR2 reads SYDVKM. The length of the CDR3 is 15 residues. The J segment lost 1 base and the V segment lost 5 bases, leaving 5 bases of the junction unmatched. The CDR3 loop is CASSPWTGENTEAFF. CDR3 sequence (DNA): TGTGCCAGCAGTCCCTGGACAGGGGAGAACACTGAAGCTTTCTTT.

CDR3: CASSVRDRVTDTQYF. For the CDR3, the DNA is TGTGCCAGCAGTGTCCGGGACAGGGTAACAGATACGCAGTATTTT. The chain combines TRBV27 with TRBJ2-3, with 9 bases fitting TRBD1. Per the germline V gene, CDR1 is MNHEY and CDR2 is SMNVEV (reference sequence). The ends lost 5 bases at V and 3 bases at J; junction bases unmatched: 6. This CDR3 has 15 residues.

The V and J genes are TRBV10-3 and TRBJ2-7; no firm D call. Germline V gives CDR1 ENHRY, CDR2 SYGVKD. With 6 bases removed from V and 0 bases from J, the gap between germline ends came to 9 bases. The CDR3 sequence is 13 residues long. CDR3 residues: CAISRTGSYEQYV. The DNA for the CDR3 is TGTGCCATCAGCCGGACCGGCTCCTACGAGCAGTACGTC.

V gene TRBV6-6 combines with J gene TRBJ1-1; D gene uncertain. Trimming stripped 5 bases from V and 0 bases from J, with 7 bases between. From germline, CDR1 is MNHNY and CDR2 SVGAGI (reference sequence). The CDR3 contains 13 residues. The CDR3 here is CASSTPLNTEAFF. The CDR3 DNA reads TGTGCCAGCAGTACACCCCTGAACACTGAAGCTTTCTTT.

The chain employs TRBV2 and TRBJ1-5; 9 bases fit TRBD1. This CDR3 spans 19 amino acids. Germline CDR1 is SNHLY and CDR2 is FYNNEI. J lost 5 bases, V lost 1 base, and 15 bases had no gene match. The CDR3 coding sequence is TGTGCCAGCAGTGAAGTGATCGGGACAGGGTTCAAGGTGTATCAGCCCCAGCATTTT. Translated, it gives CASSEVIGTGFKVYQPQHF. Together with reference TRBV2 and TRBJ1-5, the CDR3 gives the full variable domain: EPEVTQTPSHQVTQMGQEVILRCVPISNHLYFYWYRQILGQKVEFLVSFYNNEISEKSEIFDDQFSVERPDGSNFTLKIRSTKLEDSAMYFCASSEVIGTGFKVYQPQHFGDGTRLSIL.